This T cell receptor (beta chain) came from a study of shared clonotypes between healthy human individuals. On this clone itself: Its antigen remains unidentified.

Study-level findings and limits: The authors expected sequencing depth to affect clonotype sharing among donors. Generation of non-shared clonotypes was less probable than generation of clonotypes shared by all four donors.

The protocol was immunoSEQ multiplex PCR, while the TCRdb copy is restricted to in-frame clones and leaves out a portion. The sample holds 2 million to 2.5 million clones, over 90% seen once. The CDR3 is 18 amino acids. CDR1 and CDR2 from the germline V gene are LNHDA and SQIVND (reference sequence). Trimming removed 2 bases from V and 2 bases from J; junction bases left unmatched: 10. The donor cohort consisted entirely of Caucasian adults residing in Nashville, Tennessee. A CD45RA+ naive subset and a CD45RA-negative memory subset were split from CD4+ cells. This clonotype originated in a young man in good health. Some clones in this sample may be carry-over from other donors' samples. The chain employs TRBV19 and TRBJ1-5, with TRBD1 matching 9 bases. Sequenced: naive CD4+ T cells from PBMCs. Specified subset: CD45RA+ positively selected. In DNA form, the CDR3 reads TGTGCCAGTAGTATACTAAGCGGGAGGGACAGGGGCAATCAGCCCCAGCATTTT. Protein sequence: CASSILSGRDRGNQPQHF.